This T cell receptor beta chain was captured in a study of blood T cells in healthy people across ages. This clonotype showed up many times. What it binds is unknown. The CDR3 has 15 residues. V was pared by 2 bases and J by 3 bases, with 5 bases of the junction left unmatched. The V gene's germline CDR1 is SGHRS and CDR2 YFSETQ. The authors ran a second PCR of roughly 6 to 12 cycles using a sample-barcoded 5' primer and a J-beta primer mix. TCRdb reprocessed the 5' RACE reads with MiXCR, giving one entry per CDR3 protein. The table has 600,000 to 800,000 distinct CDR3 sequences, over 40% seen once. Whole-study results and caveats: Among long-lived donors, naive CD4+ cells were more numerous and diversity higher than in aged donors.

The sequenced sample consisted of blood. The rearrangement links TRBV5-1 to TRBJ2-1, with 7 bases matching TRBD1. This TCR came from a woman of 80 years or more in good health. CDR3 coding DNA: TGCGCCAGCAGCTTTGAGGGGGCCGACTACAATGAGCAGTTCTTC. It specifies CASSFEGADYNEQFF.